The rows below give T cell receptor beta chains drawn from one sample of a study of shared clonotypes between healthy human individuals. Generated by immunoSEQ multiplex PCR, the TCRdb table keeps only in-frame clones and is missing some. The profile shows about 1.1 million clones, 60% to 80% of them singletons. The sample comprised memory CD4+ T cells from PBMCs. These receptors all stem from a man aged 18 to 30 in good health. Some clones in this sample may be carry-over from other donors' samples. Both conserved end residues are part of each CDR3. The order of the fields is V gene, clone size, D gene, J gene, CDR3 protein, CDR3 DNA. A D gene is named only where the DNA matches it firmly. Clone size, where shown, is once, few, many, or a class for clones that have expanded.

V: TRBV30; size: NA; D: NA; J: TRBJ1-1; CDR3: CAWGIKGFLPGAFF; DNA: TGTGCCTGGGGAATAAAAGGTTTTCTGCCTGGAGCTTTCTTT
V: TRBV5-1; size: NA; D: TRBD2; J: TRBJ2-7; CDR3: CASSLGLAGGSGEQYF; DNA: TGCGCCAGCAGCTTGGGGCTAGCGGGAGGGTCGGGCGAGCAGTACTTC
V: TRBV18; size: NA; D: NA; J: TRBJ2-1; CDR3: CASSPRLGGAGDEQFF; DNA: TGTGCCAGCTCACCACGCCTCGGGGGCGCGGGTGATGAGCAGTTCTTC
V: TRBV13; size: NA; D: NA; J: TRBJ2-5; CDR3: CASSSKGGGETQYF; DNA: TGTGCCAGCAGCTCCAAAGGGGGTGGGGAGACCCAGTACTTC
V: TRBV2; size: NA; D: NA; J: TRBJ2-7; CDR3: CASSEAQVGAAEQYF; DNA: TGTGCCAGCAGTGAGGCACAGGTGGGGGCCGCCGAGCAGTACTTC
V: TRBV7-3; size: NA; D: NA; J: TRBJ2-2; CDR3: CASSGGPTGELFF; DNA: TGTGCCAGCAGCGGAGGGCCCACCGGGGAGCTGTTTTTT
V: TRBV5-1; size: NA; D: NA; J: TRBJ2-1; CDR3: CASSLGDGYNEQFF; DNA: TGCGCCAGCAGCTTGGGGGACGGGTACAATGAGCAGTTCTTC
V: TRBV18; size: NA; D: NA; J: TRBJ1-1; CDR3: CASSESRGESTEAFF; DNA: TGTGCCAGCTCCGAATCCCGGGGGGAAAGCACTGAAGCTTTCTTT
V: TRBV7-2; size: NA; D: NA; J: TRBJ1-2; CDR3: CASSYRDVRGYTF; DNA: TGTGCCAGCAGCTACCGGGACGTCCGAGGCTACACCTTC
V: TRBV5-1; size: once; D: TRBD1; J: TRBJ1-2; CDR3: CASSLDRARGYTF; DNA: TGCGCCAGCAGCCTGGACAGGGCCAGGGGCTACACCTTC
V: TRBV7-3; size: NA; D: NA; J: TRBJ2-3; CDR3: CASSSSSDTQYF; DNA: TGTGCCAGCAGCTCTTCGTCGGATACGCAGTATTTT
V: TRBV28; size: NA; D: TRBD2; J: TRBJ2-7; CDR3: CATDPSGRAYEQYF; DNA: TGTGCCACCGATCCGAGCGGGAGGGCCTACGAGCAGTACTTC
V: TRBV7-9; size: many; D: TRBD1; J: TRBJ1-5; CDR3: CASSLRDREGQPQHF; DNA: TGTGCCAGCAGCTTAAGGGACAGGGAAGGTCAGCCCCAGCATTTT
V: TRBV27; size: once; D: NA; J: TRBJ1-2; CDR3: CASSLRAGTYGYTF; DNA: TGTGCCAGCAGTTTAAGGGCCGGGACCTATGGCTACACCTTC
V: TRBV5-1; size: NA; D: NA; J: TRBJ2-7; CDR3: CASNLVEGNYEQYF; DNA: TGCGCCAGCAACTTGGTAGAGGGTAACTACGAGCAGTACTTC
V: TRBV4-2; size: NA; D: TRBD2; J: TRBJ2-5; CDR3: CASSLPGLAGAETQYF; DNA: TGTGCCAGCAGCCTTCCGGGCCTAGCGGGAGCGGAGACCCAGTACTTC
V: TRBV28; size: NA; D: TRBD2; J: TRBJ2-7; CDR3: CASSSVGLAGIDRPYEQYF; DNA: TGTGCCAGCAGTTCCGTTGGACTAGCGGGAATCGACCGCCCCTACGAGCAGTACTTC
V: TRBV7-2; size: NA; D: NA; J: TRBJ2-3; CDR3: CASSLGLVPDTQYF; DNA: TGTGCCAGCAGCTTAGGACTAGTCCCAGATACGCAGTATTTT
V: TRBV5-1; size: NA; D: NA; J: TRBJ2-3; CDR3: CASSLGEYLTDTQYF; DNA: TGCGCCAGCAGCTTGGGAGAATACCTCACAGATACGCAGTATTTT
V: TRBV6-5; size: NA; D: NA; J: TRBJ2-3; CDR3: CASSYSSTDTQYF; DNA: TGTGCCAGCAGTTACTCCAGCACAGATACGCAGTATTTT
V: TRBV4-1; size: few; D: NA; J: TRBJ1-3; CDR3: CASSQGETGSGNTIYF; DNA: TGCGCCAGCAGCCAAGGGGAGACAGGCTCTGGAAACACCATATATTTT
V: TRBV28; size: NA; D: NA; J: TRBJ2-5; CDR3: CASSYSLGQETQYF; DNA: TGTGCCAGCAGTTATTCGTTGGGGCAAGAGACCCAGTACTTC
V: TRBV7-2; size: NA; D: NA; J: TRBJ2-5; CDR3: CASSLGWGSETQYF; DNA: TGTGCCAGCAGCTTAGGGTGGGGTTCAGAGACCCAGTACTTC
V: TRBV20-1; size: NA; D: NA; J: TRBJ2-7; CDR3: CSAQPPYEQYF; DNA: TGCAGTGCTCAACCCCCCTACGAGCAGTACTTC
V: TRBV12-5; size: NA; D: NA; J: TRBJ1-2; CDR3: CASGFPGLGNYGYTF; DNA: TGTGCTAGTGGTTTCCCGGGACTGGGAAACTATGGCTACACCTTC
V: TRBV11-2; size: NA; D: TRBD1; J: TRBJ2-5; CDR3: CASSYGTGEWETQYF; DNA: TGTGCCAGCAGCTACGGGACAGGGGAATGGGAGACCCAGTACTTC
V: TRBV18; size: NA; D: NA; J: TRBJ2-7; CDR3: CASSPNQLPSYEQYF; DNA: TGTGCCAGCTCACCGAATCAGCTCCCCTCCTACGAGCAGTACTTC
V: TRBV5-1; size: NA; D: TRBD2; J: TRBJ2-7; CDR3: CASGDPLAGENYEQYF; DNA: TGCGCCAGCGGCGATCCCCTAGCGGGAGAAAACTACGAGCAGTACTTC
V: TRBV28; size: NA; D: NA; J: TRBJ1-2; CDR3: CASSQRDYGYTF; DNA: TGTGCCAGTTCACAGCGAGACTATGGCTACACCTTC
V: TRBV7-3; size: once; D: TRBD2; J: TRBJ2-7; CDR3: CASSLGGTSGTYEQYF; DNA: TGTGCCAGCAGCTTAGGCGGGACTAGCGGTACCTACGAGCAGTACTTC
V: TRBV27; size: once; D: TRBD2; J: TRBJ2-1; CDR3: CASSLTSPGLAGGGPYNEQFF; DNA: TGTGCCAGCAGCCTAACGTCTCCGGGACTAGCGGGAGGAGGGCCCTACAATGAGCAGTTCTTC
V: TRBV28; size: NA; D: NA; J: TRBJ1-5; CDR3: CASSMGYQPQHF; DNA: TGTGCCAGCAGCATGGGATATCAGCCCCAGCATTTT
V: TRBV30; size: once; D: TRBD1; J: TRBJ2-7; CDR3: CAWSLEQGANYEQYF; DNA: TGTGCCTGGAGTCTGGAGCAGGGGGCTAACTACGAGCAGTACTTC
V: TRBV5-1; size: many; D: TRBD2; J: TRBJ2-5; CDR3: CASSLPAGDQETQYF; DNA: TGCGCCAGCAGCTTACCAGCGGGAGATCAAGAGACCCAGTACTTC